The T cell receptor (beta chain) described here comes from a study of CD8 T cells in ankylosing spondylitis. Germline CDR1 and CDR2: MGHRA and YSYEKL. Trimming removed 0 bases from V and 14 bases from J; junction bases left unmatched: 12. This CDR3 is 15 amino acids long. One entry per CDR3 protein results from TCRdb running MiXCR on the 5' RACE reads. This repertoire shows 250,000 to 350,000 distinct CDR3 sequences, roughly 8% found once; its top ten account for roughly 15%. Study-wide points: In ankylosing spondylitis blood, a motif of about 8 highly homologous TCR beta variants appeared characteristic.

This clonotype was counted a few times. What it recognizes is unknown. This receptor was obtained from a male donor with ankylosing spondylitis. The chain joins TRBV4-1 to TRBJ2-1; TRBD2 matches at 8 bases. What was sequenced was blood, either unsorted or a sorted T cell fraction (not recorded which). For the CDR3, the DNA is TGCGCCAGCAGCCAAGACGGGACTAGAACTTATGGGGAGTTCTTC. It is translated as CASSQDGTRTYGEFF.